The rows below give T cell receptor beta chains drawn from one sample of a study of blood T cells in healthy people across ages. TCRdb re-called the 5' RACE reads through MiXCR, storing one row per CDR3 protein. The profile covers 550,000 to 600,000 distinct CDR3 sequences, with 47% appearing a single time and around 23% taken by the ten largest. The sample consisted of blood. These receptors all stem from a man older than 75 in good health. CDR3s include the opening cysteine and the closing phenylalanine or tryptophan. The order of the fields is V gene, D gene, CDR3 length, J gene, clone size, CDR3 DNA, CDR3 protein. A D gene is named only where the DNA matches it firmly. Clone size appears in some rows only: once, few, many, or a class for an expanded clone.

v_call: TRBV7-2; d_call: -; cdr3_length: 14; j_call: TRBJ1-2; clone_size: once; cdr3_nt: TGTGCCAGCAGCCCATACCGTCTTGGCTATGGCTACACCTTC; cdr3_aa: CASSPYRLGYGYTF
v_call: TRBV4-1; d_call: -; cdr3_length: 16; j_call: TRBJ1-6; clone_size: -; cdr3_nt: TGCGCCAGCAGCCAGGTGGGGACAACCGCGAATTCACCCCTCCACTTT; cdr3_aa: CASSQVGTTANSPLHF
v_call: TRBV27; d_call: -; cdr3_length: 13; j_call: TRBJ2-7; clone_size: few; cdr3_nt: TGTGCCAGCAGTCCCCGCGTGGGATACGAGCAGTACTTC; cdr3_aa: CASSPRVGYEQYF
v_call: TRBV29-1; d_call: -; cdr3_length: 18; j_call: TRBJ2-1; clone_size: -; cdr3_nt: TGCAGCGTTGATCAACAGGGTAAATTCGGGAGCTCCTACAATGAGCAGTTCTTC; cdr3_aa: CSVDQQGKFGSSYNEQFF
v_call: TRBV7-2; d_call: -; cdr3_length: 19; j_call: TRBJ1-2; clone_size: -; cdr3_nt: TGTGCCAGCAGCCCAACGCCCACCCCACTAGGACAAAGAGACTGTGGCTACACCTTC; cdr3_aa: CASSPTPTPLGQRDCGYTF
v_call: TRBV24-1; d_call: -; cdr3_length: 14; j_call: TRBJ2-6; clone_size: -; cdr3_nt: TGTGCCACCAGTGATAGCTCTGGGGCCAACGTCCTGACTTTC; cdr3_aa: CATSDSSGANVLTF
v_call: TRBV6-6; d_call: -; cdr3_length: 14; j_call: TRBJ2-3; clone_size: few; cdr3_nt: TGTGCCAGCAAGCCTTATCCTAGCACAGATACGCAGTATTTT; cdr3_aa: CASKPYPSTDTQYF
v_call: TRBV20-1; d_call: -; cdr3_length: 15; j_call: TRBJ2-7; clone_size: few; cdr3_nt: TGCAGTGCTAGACCCCTCGGCGGGGCAGTCTACGAGCAGTACTTC; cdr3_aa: CSARPLGGAVYEQYF
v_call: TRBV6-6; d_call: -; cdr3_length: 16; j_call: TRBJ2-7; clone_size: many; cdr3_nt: TGTGCCAGCAGTCCCCGGACAGAAACACTAACCTACGAGCAGTACTTC; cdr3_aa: CASSPRTETLTYEQYF
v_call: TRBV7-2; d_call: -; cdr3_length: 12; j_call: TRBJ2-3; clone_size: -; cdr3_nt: TGTGCCAGCAGCTTAATTCAGGGGCCGCAGTATTTT; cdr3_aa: CASSLIQGPQYF